The 18 T cell receptor beta chains reported below all come from one sample, sequenced in a study of cytomegalovirus exposure and HLA in healthy donors. The PCR was carried out with 60 Vbeta primers and 13 Jbeta primers. Profiled with immunoSEQ multiplex PCR; TCRdb holds only in-frame clones, not every one. The table lists 60,000 to 85,000 clones, around 81% of them singletons. Sequencing input: PBMCs. The origin of the receptors is a man between 40 and 49 years old in good health and CMV-seronegative.

The V call is TRBV7-9, the J call TRBJ2-5; 14 nucleotides agree with TRBD2. TRBJ2-7 explains the end of the DNA better; the J call may be wrong. This CDR3 has 15 amino acids. Per the germline V gene, CDR1 is SEHNR and CDR2 is FQNEAQ (reference sequence). The CDR3 loop reads CASTEGLAGASEQYF. CDR3 DNA: TGTGCCAGCACCGAGGGACTAGCGGGAGCTTCCGAGCAGTACTTC.

The chain carries TRBV28 and TRBJ2-1; TRBD2 aligns across 11 bases. Germline V gene data show CDR1 as MDHEN and CDR2 as SYDVKM. The CDR3 spans 17 residues. J lost 15 bases, V lost 6 bases, and 22 bases had no gene match. CDR3: CASSRLLGLAAPHVRFF. The CDR3 region has the DNA TGTGCCAGCAGCAGACTTCTGGGACTAGCGGCCCCTCACGTTCGGTTCTTC. Full variable domain (outside the CDR3, taken from reference TRBV28 and TRBJ2-1): DVKVTQSSRYLVKRTGEKVFLECVQDMDHENMFWYRQDPGLGLRLIYFSYDVKMKEKGDIPEGYSVSREKKERFSLILESASTNQTSMYLCASSRLLGLAAPHVRFFGPGTRLTVL.

V gene TRBV2 combines with J gene TRBJ2-6, with D hard to call. The CDR3 has 14 residues. Germline CDR1 SNHLY, CDR2 FYNNEI. V was pared by 6 bases and J by 2 bases, with 8 bases between. CDR3: CASSNTPGANVLTF. The DNA for the CDR3 is TGTGCCAGCAGCAACACCCCTGGGGCCAACGTCCTGACTTTC.

This chain joins TRBV7-9 and TRBJ2-1; D is possibly TRBD2 (6 bases). Germline values: CDR1 SEHNR, CDR2 FQNEAQ (reference sequence). The CDR3 spans 12 residues. The V end was cut by 4 bases, the J end by 9 bases, with 10 bases between. This CDR3 is CASSSSGVEQFF. In DNA form, the CDR3 reads TGTGCCAGCAGCTCGTCGGGAGTTGAGCAGTTCTTC.

The chain recombines TRBV27 with TRBJ2-6; 8 bases agree with TRBD2. The CDR3 covers 16 residues. Germline trimming cut 1 base from V and 4 bases from J; bases unmatched to any gene: 3. Germline V gives CDR1 MNHEY, CDR2 SMNVEV (reference sequence). Here the CDR3 DNA reads TGTGCCAGCAGTTTATTCGGGGGGGCAGGGGCCAACGTCCTGACTTTC. It yields the protein CASSLFGGAGANVLTF.

This clone appeared a single time. The chain has TRBV19 and TRBJ1-4; perhaps TRBD1 as D (5 bases). The CDR3 sequence is 22 residues long. Germline V CDR1 and CDR2: LNHDA, SQIVND (reference sequence). V lost 0 bases, J lost 1 base, and 27 bases lay in between. The CDR3 sequence: CASSIEYFGGRTRGETNEKLFF. The CDR3 DNA reads TGTGCCAGTAGTATAGAGTACTTCGGGGGACGCACCCGAGGTGAAACTAATGAAAAACTGTTTTTT.

The rearrangement links TRBV7-3 to TRBJ2-1; 14 nucleotides line up with TRBD2. The length of the CDR3 is 17 residues. V shed 6 bases and J 9 bases; nucleotides not matched to a gene: 13. Germline lookup yields CDR1 SGHTA and CDR2 FQGTGA. The CDR3 nucleotides are TGTGCCAGCAGATCGTCGCCGGGACTAGCGGGGGTAGGTGAGCAGTTCTTC. It codes for CASRSSPGLAGVGEQFF. The full variable domain, in which reference TRBV7-3 and TRBJ2-1 provide the parts outside the CDR3, is GAGVSQTPSNKVTEKGKYVELRCDPISGHTALYWYRQSLGQGPEFLIYFQGTGAADDSGLPNDRFFAVRPEGSVSTLKIQRTERGDSAVYLCASRSSPGLAGVGEQFFGPGTRLTVL.

The chain links TRBV29-1 to TRBJ1-2; a possible D gene is TRBD1 (5 bases). The germline CDR1 and CDR2 sequences are SQVTM and ANQGSEA. Trimming cost V 2 bases and J 2 bases, with 9 bases left between them. This CDR3 is 13 amino acids long. This CDR3 reads CSVEPQGNYGYTF. The CDR3 DNA reads TGCAGCGTTGAACCTCAGGGCAACTATGGCTACACCTTC.

The chain has TRBV10-3 and TRBJ2-7, with D perhaps TRBD2 (5 bases). The V gene lost 6 bases and the J gene lost 6 bases, with 18 bases spanning the gap. The CDR3 sequence is 14 residues long. Looked up from germline, CDR1 is ENHRY and CDR2 is SYGVKD. The CDR3 region has the DNA TGTGCCATCAGGGACTCGGAGGCTCAGGCCGAGCAGTACTTC. Its protein is CAIRDSEAQAEQYF.

The CDR3 protein is CASSRAGTPGEGSYNEQFF. As DNA, the CDR3 is TGTGCCAGCTCACGAGCCGGGACCCCAGGGGAGGGCTCCTACAATGAGCAGTTCTTC. The gene calls are TRBV18 and TRBJ2-1, with D possibly TRBD2 on 7 matching bases. There are 19 residues in the CDR3. V shed 4 bases and J shed 0 bases, with 22 bases lying between them. The germline V gene has CDR1 KGHSH and CDR2 LQKENI.

This chain uses TRBV2 with TRBJ2-3; 9 bases match TRBD2. The V gene's germline CDR1 is SNHLY and CDR2 FYNNEI. Trimming at V came to 1 base and at J to 1 base, leaving 0 bases not matched to a gene. This CDR3 has 15 amino acids. The CDR3 DNA reads TGTGCCAGCAGTGAAGGGACTAGCGGCACAGATACGCAGTATTTT. This sequence encodes CASSEGTSGTDTQYF.

The chain uses TRBV18 and TRBJ1-1; no firm D call. The CDR3 covers 12 residues. V shed 2 bases and J shed 7 bases, with 8 bases lying between them. Germline V gives CDR1 KGHSH, CDR2 LQKENI. The CDR3 sequence is CASSPDESEAFF. In DNA form, the CDR3 reads TGTGCCAGCTCACCAGATGAGAGTGAAGCTTTCTTT. The full variable domain, in which reference TRBV18 and TRBJ1-1 provide the parts outside the CDR3, is NAGVMQNPRHLVRRRGQEARLRCSPMKGHSHVYWYRQLPEEGLKFMVYLQKENIIDESGMPKERFSAEFPKEGPSILRIQQVVRGDSAAYFCASSPDESEAFFGQGTRLTVV.

The V gene is TRBV19, the J gene TRBJ2-2; D is possibly TRBD1 (6 bases). The V gene lost 5 bases and the J gene lost 4 bases, with 11 bases spanning the gap. This CDR3 comprises 14 residues. Germline V gene data show CDR1 as LNHDA and CDR2 as SQIVND (reference sequence). The CDR3 protein is CASSVTGLTGELFF. CDR3 bases: TGTGCCAGTAGTGTGACAGGTCTCACCGGGGAGCTGTTTTTT.

CDR3 bases: TGTGCCACCGTGGCTGGGAGCTCCTACAATGAGCAGTTCTTC. Its translation is CATVAGSSYNEQFF. The V call is TRBV2, the J call TRBJ2-1; maybe TRBD2 (5 bases). Germline V lookup: CDR1 SNHLY, CDR2 FYNNEI. The CDR3 has 14 residues. The ends were cut back, 10 bases at V and 0 bases at J, with 13 bases in the middle.

The CDR3 sequence: CASSGTGWTSPLHF. Written as DNA, the CDR3 is TGTGCCAGCAGCGGAACAGGTTGGACGTCACCCCTCCACTTT. This rearrangement joins TRBV9 to TRBJ1-6; D may be TRBD1 (5 bases). V was pared by 3 bases and J by 10 bases, with 14 bases between. Germline CDR1 SGDLS, CDR2 YYNGEE. This CDR3 has 14 residues.

The table lists this clone with a few counts. The chain carries TRBV7-9 and TRBJ2-1, with D possibly TRBD1 on 5 matching bases. Germline-derived CDR1 and CDR2 are SEHNR and FQNEAQ (reference sequence). The V end lost 5 bases, the J end lost 12 bases, and 23 bases lay between the germline ends. CDR3 length equals 15 residues. The CDR3 loop reads CASSLTTRMGRRQFF. CDR3 bases: TGTGCCAGCAGCCTGACCACCCGAATGGGGCGCAGGCAGTTCTTC.

The chain links TRBV19 to TRBJ2-2, with 8 bases matching TRBD1. The CDR3 runs to 16 residues. V trimming: 9 bases; J trimming: 7 bases; junction bases outside the gene matches: 16. Germline assignment: CDR1 LNHDA and CDR2 SQIVND (reference sequence). As DNA, the CDR3 is TGTGCCAGCAGGACAGGGCGATGGGAATACGGCGGGGAGCTGTTTTTT. This codes for CASRTGRWEYGGELFF.

J is TRBJ1-1 and V is TRBV19, with D possibly being TRBD1 (5 bases). Trimming took off 6 bases at V and 4 bases at J, with 21 bases between the two ends. This CDR3 is 16 amino acids long. Germline-derived CDR1 and CDR2 are LNHDA and SQIVND (reference sequence). CDR3: CASRQRGGEKGTEAFF. CDR3 in DNA: TGTGCCAGTAGACAAAGGGGTGGAGAGAAGGGCACTGAAGCTTTCTTT.